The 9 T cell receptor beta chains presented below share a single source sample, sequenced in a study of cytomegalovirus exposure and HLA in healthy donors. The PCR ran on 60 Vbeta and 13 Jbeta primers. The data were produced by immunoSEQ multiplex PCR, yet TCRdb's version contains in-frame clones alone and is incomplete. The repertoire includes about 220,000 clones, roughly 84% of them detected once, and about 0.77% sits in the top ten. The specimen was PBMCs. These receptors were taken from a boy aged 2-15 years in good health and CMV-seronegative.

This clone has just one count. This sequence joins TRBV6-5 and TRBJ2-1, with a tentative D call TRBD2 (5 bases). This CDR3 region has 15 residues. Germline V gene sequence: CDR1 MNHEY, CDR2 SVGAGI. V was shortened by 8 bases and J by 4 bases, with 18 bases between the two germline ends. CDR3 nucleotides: TGTGCCAGCCGTTCGCGGGCTAGCCCGTACAATGAGCAGTTCTTC. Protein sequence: CASRSRASPYNEQFF.

The CDR3 spells CASSRDSGRGWNEQFF. The CDR3 DNA reads as TGTGCCAGCAGTCGGGATAGCGGGAGAGGATGGAATGAGCAGTTCTTC. This chain joins TRBV2 and TRBJ2-1; TRBD2 matches 9 bases. Trimming removed 5 bases from V and 7 bases from J; junction bases left unmatched: 12. The length of the CDR3 is 16 residues. Germline V gives CDR1 SNHLY, CDR2 FYNNEI.

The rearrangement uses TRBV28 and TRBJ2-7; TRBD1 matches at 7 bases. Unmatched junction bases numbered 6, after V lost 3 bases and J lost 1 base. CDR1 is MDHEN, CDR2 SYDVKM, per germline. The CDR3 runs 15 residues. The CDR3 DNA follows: TGTGCCAGCAGTTTCCGGGGACAGAGATCCTACGAGCAGTACTTC. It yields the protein CASSFRGQRSYEQYF.

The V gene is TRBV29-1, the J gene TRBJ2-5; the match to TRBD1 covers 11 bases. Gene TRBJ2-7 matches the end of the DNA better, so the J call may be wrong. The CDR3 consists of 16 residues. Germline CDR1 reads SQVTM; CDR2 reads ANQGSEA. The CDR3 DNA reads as TGCAGCGTTGTGGGACAGGGGGGTCTTGATGGTAGCGAGCAGTACTTC. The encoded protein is CSVVGQGGLDGSEQYF.

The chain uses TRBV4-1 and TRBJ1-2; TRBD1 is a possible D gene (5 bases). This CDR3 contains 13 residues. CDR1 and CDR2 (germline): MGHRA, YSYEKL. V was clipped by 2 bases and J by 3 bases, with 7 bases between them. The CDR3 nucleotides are TGCGCCAGCAGCCAACAGGGTGACTATGGCTACACCTTC. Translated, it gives CASSQQGDYGYTF.

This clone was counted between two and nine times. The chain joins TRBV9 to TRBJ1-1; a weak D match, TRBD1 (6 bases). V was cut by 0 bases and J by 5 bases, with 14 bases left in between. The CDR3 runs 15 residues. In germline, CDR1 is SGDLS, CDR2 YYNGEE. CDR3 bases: TGTGCCAGCAGCGTAGATGGGGGCGAGGGGACTGAAGCTTTCTTT. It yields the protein CASSVDGGEGTEAFF.

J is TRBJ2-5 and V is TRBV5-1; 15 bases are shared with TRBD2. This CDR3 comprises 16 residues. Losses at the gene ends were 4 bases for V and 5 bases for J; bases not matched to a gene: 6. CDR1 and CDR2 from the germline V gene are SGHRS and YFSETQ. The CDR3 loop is CASSEGLAGGVETQYF. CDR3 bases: TGCGCCAGCAGCGAGGGACTAGCGGGAGGAGTGGAGACCCAGTACTTC.

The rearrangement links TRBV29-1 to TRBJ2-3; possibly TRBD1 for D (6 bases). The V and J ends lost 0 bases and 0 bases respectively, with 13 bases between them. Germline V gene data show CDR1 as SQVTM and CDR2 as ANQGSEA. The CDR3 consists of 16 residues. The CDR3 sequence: CSVEDLGGSSTDTQYF. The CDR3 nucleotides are TGCAGCGTTGAAGATCTTGGGGGCAGTAGCACAGATACGCAGTATTTT.

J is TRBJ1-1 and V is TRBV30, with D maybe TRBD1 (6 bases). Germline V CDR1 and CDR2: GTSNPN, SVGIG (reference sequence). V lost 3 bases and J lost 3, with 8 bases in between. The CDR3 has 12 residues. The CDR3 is CAWRQGYTEAFF. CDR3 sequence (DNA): TGTGCCTGGAGACAGGGATACACTGAAGCTTTCTTT.